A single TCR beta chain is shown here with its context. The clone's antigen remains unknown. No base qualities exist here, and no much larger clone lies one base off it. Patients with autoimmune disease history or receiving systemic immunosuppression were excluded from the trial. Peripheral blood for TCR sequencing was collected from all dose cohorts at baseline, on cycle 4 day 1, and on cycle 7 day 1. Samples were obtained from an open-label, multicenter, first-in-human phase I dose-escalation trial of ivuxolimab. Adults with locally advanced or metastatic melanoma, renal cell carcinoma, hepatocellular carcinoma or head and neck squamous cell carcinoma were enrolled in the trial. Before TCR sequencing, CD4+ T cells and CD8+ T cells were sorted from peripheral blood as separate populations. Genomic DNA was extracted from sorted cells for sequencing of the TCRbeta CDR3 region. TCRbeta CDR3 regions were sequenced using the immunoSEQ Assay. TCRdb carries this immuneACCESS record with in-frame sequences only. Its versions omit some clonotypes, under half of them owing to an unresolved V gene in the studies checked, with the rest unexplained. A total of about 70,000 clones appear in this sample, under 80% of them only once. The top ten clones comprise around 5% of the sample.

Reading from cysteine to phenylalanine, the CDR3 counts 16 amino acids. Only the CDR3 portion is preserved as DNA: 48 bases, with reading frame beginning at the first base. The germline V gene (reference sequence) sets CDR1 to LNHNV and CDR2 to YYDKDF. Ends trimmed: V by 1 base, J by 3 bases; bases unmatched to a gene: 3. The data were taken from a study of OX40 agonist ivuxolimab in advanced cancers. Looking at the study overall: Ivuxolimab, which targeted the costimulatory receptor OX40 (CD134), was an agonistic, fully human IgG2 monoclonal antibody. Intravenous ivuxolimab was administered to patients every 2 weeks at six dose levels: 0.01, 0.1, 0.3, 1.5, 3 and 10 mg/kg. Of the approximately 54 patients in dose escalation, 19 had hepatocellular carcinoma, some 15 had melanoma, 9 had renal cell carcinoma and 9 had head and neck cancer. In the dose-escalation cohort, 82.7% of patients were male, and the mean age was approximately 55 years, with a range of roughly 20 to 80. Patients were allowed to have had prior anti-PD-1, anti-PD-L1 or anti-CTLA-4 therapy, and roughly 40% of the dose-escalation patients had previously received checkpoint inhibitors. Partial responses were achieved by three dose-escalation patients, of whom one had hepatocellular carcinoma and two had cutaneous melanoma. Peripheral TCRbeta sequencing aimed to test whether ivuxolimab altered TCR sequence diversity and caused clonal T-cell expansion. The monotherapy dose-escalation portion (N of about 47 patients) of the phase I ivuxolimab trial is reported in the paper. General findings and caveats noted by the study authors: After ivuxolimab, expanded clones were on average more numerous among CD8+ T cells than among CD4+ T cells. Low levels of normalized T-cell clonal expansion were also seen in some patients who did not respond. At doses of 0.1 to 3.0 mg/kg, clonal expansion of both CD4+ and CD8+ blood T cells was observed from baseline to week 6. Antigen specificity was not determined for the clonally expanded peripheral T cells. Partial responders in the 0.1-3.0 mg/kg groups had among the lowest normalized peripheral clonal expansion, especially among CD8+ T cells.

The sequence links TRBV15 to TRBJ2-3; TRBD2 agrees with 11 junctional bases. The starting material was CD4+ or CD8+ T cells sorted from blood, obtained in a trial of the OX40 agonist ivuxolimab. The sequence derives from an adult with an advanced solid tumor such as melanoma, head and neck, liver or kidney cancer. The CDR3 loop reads CATSRGLAGGTDTQYF. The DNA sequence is TGTGCCACCAGCAGAGGCCTAGCGGGGGGTACAGATACGCAGTATTTT.